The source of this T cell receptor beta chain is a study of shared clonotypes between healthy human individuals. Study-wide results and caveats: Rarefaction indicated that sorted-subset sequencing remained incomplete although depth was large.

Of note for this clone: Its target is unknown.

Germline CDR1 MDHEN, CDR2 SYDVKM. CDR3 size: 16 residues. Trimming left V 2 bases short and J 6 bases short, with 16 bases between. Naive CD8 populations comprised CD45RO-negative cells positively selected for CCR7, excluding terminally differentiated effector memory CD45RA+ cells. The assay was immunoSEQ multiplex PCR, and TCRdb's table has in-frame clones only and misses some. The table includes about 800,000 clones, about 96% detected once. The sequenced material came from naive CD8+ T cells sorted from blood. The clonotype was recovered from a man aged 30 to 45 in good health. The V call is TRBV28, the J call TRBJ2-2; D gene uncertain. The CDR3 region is CASSLGSAIWAGELFF. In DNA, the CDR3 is TGTGCCAGCAGTTTAGGGTCGGCTATATGGGCCGGGGAGCTGTTTTTT.